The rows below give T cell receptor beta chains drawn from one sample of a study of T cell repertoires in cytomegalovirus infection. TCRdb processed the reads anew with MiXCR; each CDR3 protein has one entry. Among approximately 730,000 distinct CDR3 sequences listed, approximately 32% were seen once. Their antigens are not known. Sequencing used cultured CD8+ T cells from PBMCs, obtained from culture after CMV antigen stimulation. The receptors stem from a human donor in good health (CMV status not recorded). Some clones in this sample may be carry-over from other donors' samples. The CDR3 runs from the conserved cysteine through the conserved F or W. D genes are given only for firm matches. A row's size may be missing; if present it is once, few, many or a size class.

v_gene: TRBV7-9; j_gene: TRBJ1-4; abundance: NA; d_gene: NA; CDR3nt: TGTGCCAGCACAGGGGAAGGCGGTAATGAAAAACTGTTTTTT; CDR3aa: CASTGEGGNEKLFF
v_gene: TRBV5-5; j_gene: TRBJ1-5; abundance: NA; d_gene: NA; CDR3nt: TGTGCCAGCAGCTTGGCGGCAGGCGCTAGCAATCAGCCCCAGCATTTT; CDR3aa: CASSLAAGASNQPQHF
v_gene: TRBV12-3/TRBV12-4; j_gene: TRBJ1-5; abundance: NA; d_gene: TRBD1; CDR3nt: TGTGCCAGCAGGCACAGACAGGGGGCTATGAACCAGCCCCAGCATTTT; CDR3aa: CASRHRQGAMNQPQHF
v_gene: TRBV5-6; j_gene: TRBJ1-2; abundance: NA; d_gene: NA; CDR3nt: TGTGCCAGCAGCTTGGAGGAGGACACCCACTATGGCTACACCTTC; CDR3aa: CASSLEEDTHYGYTF
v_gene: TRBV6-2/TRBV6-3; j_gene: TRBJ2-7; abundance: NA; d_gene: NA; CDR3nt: TGTGCCAGCAGCTTTGGACAACCTCTCACCGGGGAGCAGTACTTC; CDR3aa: CASSFGQPLTGEQYF
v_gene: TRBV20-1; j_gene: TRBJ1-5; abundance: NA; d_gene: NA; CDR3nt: TGCAGTGCTAGAGATGTAGAACAGCCCCAGCATTTT; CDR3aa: CSARDVEQPQHF
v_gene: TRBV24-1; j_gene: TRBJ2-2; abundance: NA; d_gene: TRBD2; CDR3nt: TGTGCCACCAGTGATGGACTAGCGGGGGCCGGGGAGCTGTTTTTT; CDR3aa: CATSDGLAGAGELFF
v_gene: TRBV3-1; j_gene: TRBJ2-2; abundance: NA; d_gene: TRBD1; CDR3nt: TGTGCCAGCAGGAGGACAGGGGAGGGCACCGGGGAGCTGTTTTTT; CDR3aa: CASRRTGEGTGELFF
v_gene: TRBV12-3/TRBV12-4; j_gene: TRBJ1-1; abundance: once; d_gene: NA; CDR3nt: TGTGCCAGCAGTTTATTCGGACAGAAGAGAACTGAAGCTTTCTTT; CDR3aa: CASSLFGQKRTEAFF
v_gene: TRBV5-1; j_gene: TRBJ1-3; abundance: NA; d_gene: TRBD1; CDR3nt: TGCGCCAGCAGCAAGGAGGCAGGGGGGCCTTTCTCTGGAAACACCATATATTTT; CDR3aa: CASSKEAGGPFSGNTIYF
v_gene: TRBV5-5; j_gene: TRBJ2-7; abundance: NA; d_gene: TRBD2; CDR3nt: TGTGCCAGCAGCCACGGACTAGCGGGGGGAATGAAGTACGAGCAGTACTTC; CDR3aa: CASSHGLAGGMKYEQYF
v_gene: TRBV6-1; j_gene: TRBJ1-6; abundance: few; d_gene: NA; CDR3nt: TGTGCCAGCAGGAACGGGGGGATCGGATCACCCCTCCACTTT; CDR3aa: CASRNGGIGSPLHF
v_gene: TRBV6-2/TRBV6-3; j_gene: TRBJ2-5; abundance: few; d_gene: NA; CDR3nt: TGTGCCAGCAGTTTTGCTGTTCGGGAGACCCAGTACTTC; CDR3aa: CASSFAVRETQYF
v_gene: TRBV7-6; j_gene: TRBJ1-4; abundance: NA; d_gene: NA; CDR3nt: TGTGCCAGCAGCCCTGGGGGCGGACCCGATGAAAAACTGTTTTTT; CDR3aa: CASSPGGGPDEKLFF
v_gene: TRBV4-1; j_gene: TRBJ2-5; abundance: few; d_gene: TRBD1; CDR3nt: TGCGCCAGCAGCCACGTTCCGGGACAGGGACAAGAGACCCAGTACTTC; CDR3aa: CASSHVPGQGQETQYF
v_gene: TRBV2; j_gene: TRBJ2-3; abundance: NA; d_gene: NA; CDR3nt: TGTGCCAGCAGTGGGTCGGGGGTCGGAGATACGCAGTATTTT; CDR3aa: CASSGSGVGDTQYF
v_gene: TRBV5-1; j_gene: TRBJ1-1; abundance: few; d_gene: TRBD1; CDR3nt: TGCGCCAGCAGCTCAGGACAGGGAGAAACTGAAGCTTTCTTT; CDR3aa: CASSSGQGETEAFF
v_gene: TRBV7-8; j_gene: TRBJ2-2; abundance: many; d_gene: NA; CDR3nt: TGTGCCAGCAGCTTATACGGGACACAAGACACCGGGGAGCTGTTTTTT; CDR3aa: CASSLYGTQDTGELFF
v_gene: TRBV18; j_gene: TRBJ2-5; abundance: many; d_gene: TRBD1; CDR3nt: TGTGCCAGCTCACCACCGGCTGGACAGGGGATTCGAGAGACCCAGTACTTC; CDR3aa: CASSPPAGQGIRETQYF
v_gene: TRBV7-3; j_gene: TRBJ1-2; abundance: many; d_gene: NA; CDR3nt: TGTGCCAGCAGCTTACGGGGAGGCCGGTATGGCTACACCTTC; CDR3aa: CASSLRGGRYGYTF
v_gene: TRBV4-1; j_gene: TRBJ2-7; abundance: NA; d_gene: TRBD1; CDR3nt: TGCGCCAGCAGCTACGCACAGGGGGAAGGCTACGAGCAGTACTTC; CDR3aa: CASSYAQGEGYEQYF
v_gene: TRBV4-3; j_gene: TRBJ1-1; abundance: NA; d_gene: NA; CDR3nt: TGCGCCAGCAGCCAAGTCGGGTTGGCTGAAGCTTTCTTT; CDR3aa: CASSQVGLAEAFF
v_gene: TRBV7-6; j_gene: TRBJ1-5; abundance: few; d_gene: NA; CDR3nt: TGTGCCAGCAGCGAGGAATCTTGGGGTCAGCCCCAGCATTTT; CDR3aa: CASSEESWGQPQHF
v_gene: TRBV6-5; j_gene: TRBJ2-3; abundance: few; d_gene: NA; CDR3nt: TGTGCCAGCAGTCTCTTGTCCGGGCCAGATACGCAGTATTTT; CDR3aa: CASSLLSGPDTQYF
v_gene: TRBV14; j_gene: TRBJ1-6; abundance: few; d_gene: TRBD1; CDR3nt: TGTGCCAGCAGCCCCCCCAACAGGGGGATTGCGTCACCCCTCCACTTT; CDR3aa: CASSPPNRGIASPLHF
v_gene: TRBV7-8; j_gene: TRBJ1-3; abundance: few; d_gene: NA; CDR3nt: TGTGCCAGCAGCCTTGGACGGTACTCTGGAAACACCATATATTTT; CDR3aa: CASSLGRYSGNTIYF
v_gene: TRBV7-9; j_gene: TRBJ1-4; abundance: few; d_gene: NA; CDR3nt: TGTGCCAGCAGTCCCGGTGTGGGATATTACGAAAAACTGTTTTTT; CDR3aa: CASSPGVGYYEKLFF
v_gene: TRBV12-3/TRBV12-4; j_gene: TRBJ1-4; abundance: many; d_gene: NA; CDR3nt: TGTGCCAGCAGCCCCTCAGGGACTGAAAAACTGTTTTTT; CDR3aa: CASSPSGTEKLFF
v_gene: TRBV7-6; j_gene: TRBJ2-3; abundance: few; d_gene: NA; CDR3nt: TGTGCCAGCAGCAATAGACTCTTGAGGGGCCAGACAGATACGCAGTATTTT; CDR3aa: CASSNRLLRGQTDTQYF
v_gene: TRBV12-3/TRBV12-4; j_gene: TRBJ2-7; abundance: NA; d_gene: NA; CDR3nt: TGTGCCAGCAGTCTCGCGCACCGAACATACGAGCAGTACTTC; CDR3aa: CASSLAHRTYEQYF